This TCR beta chain was recovered during a study of blood T cells in healthy people across ages. A second PCR, run for about 6 to 12 cycles, used a sample-barcoded 5' primer plus a J-beta primer mix. TCRdb reprocessed the 5' RACE reads via MiXCR and lists one record per CDR3 protein. The sample has around 800,000 distinct CDR3 sequences, 20% to 30% seen once. Study-wide points: It was the long-lived donors that had more naive CD4+ cells and higher diversity than aged donors.

The CDR3 spans 15 residues. Germline V lookup: CDR1 SGDLS, CDR2 YYNGEE. V gave up 3 bases and J gave up 3 bases, with 15 bases separating them. Concerning this clonotype: Its antigen is not known.

The data also belong to a second study, concerning T cells of mothers and their children. According to that study: Over 9.5 million TCR beta CDR3 reads were obtained from each mother, and roughly 2.9 million from each child. Inherited differences only slightly affect thymic shaping of TCR recombination output.

The chain couples TRBV9 to TRBJ1-1, with D perhaps TRBD1 (5 bases). The sequence derives from a boy between 10 and 17 years old in good health. The specimen was blood. CDR3 in amino acids: CASSGHGTLDTEAFF. CDR3 coding DNA: TGTGCCAGCAGCGGACACGGGACGTTGGACACTGAAGCTTTCTTT.